This TCR beta chain is from a study of T cells after yellow fever vaccination. Overall study results and limits: A limited proportion of clonotypes was detected within both the CD4 and CD8 compartments. After the booster, over 95% of CD4 and 75% to 90% of CD8 primary-response clones were re-detected.

Template switching by 5'RACE produced TCR cDNA, adding a universal primer site and UMIs. Via MiXCR, TCRdb re-called the 5' RACE reads, giving one row per CDR3 protein. Of 230,000 or so distinct CDR3 sequences in the sample, 3.6% were seen once. V was shortened by 6 bases and J by 4 bases, with 18 bases between the two germline ends. CDR3 length equals 15 residues. In germline, CDR1 is ENHRY, CDR2 SYGVKD. In this sample, this clonotype turned up many times. Antigen: not known. Sequencing used PBMCs, obtained 15 days after the yellow fever booster vaccination. The sequence was collected from a young man who received the YFV17D yellow fever vaccine. The rearrangement joins TRBV10-3 to TRBJ2-5; D gene ambiguous. The CDR3 bases are TGTGCCATCAGCGTTTCCCGAACACCCGCAGAGACCCAGTACTTC. It codes for CAISVSRTPAETQYF.